These 32 T cell receptor beta chains came from one sample sequenced in a study of Graves' ophthalmopathy and Graves' hyperthyroidism. Amplification from RNA transcripts yielded the TCR beta CDR3 regions. The first-round RT-PCR employed HTBI primers together with the Qiagen OneStep RT-PCR kit. A multiplex PCR was then performed as the second round. TCRdb re-called the multiplex PCR reads through MiXCR, storing one row per CDR3 protein. This table has 300,000 to 400,000 distinct CDR3 sequences, around a sixth appearing once. Sequences were obtained from peripheral blood. These receptors came from an adult man with Graves' ophthalmopathy.

This clonotype was counted ten times or more. This chain connects TRBV27 to TRBJ2-7, with 8 positions matching TRBD1. CDR1 is MNHEY, CDR2 SMNVEV, per germline (reference sequence). V was pared by 3 bases and J by 4 bases, with 8 bases of the junction left unmatched. The CDR3 is 15 residues long. The CDR3 protein is CASSFRGGQVYEQYF. For the CDR3, the DNA is TGTGCCAGCAGTTTCAGAGGGGGACAGGTTTACGAGCAGTACTTC.

The chain recombines TRBV20-1 with TRBJ2-5; 10 bases are a match to TRBD1. Unmatched junction bases numbered 10, after V lost 6 bases and J lost 0 bases. CDR3 size: 16 residues. From germline, CDR1 is DFQATT and CDR2 SNEGSKA (reference sequence). The CDR3 DNA is TGCAGTGCGAGAAAACCGGGACAGGGGCACCAAGAGACCCAGTACTTC. This gives the protein CSARKPGQGHQETQYF.

Ten or more counts support this clonotype. The J gene is TRBJ1-5, the V gene TRBV16; D gene ambiguous. Germline CDR1 reads KGHSY; CDR2 reads FQNENV. V lost 0 bases and J 2 bases, leaving 11 bases between the germline ends. This CDR3 spans 16 amino acids. CDR3 loop: CASSQSPAEGNQPQHF. CDR3 coding DNA: TGTGCCAGCAGCCAATCACCGGCCGAGGGCAATCAGCCCCAGCATTTT. The variable domain in full, completed from reference TRBV16 and TRBJ1-5, reads GEEVAQTPKHLVRGEGQKAKLYCAPIKGHSYVFWYQQVLKNEFKFLISFQNENVFDETGMPKERFSAKCLPNSPCSLEIQATKLEDSAVYFCASSQSPAEGNQPQHFGDGTRLSIL.

The table lists this clonotype with many counts. The rearrangement joins TRBV29-1 to TRBJ1-1, with 7 positions matching TRBD1. The CDR3 spans 14 residues. Germline V gives CDR1 SQVTM, CDR2 ANQGSEA. Trimming removed 4 bases from V and 1 base from J; junction bases left unmatched: 6. The CDR3 nucleotides read TGCAGCGTTGTCGGTCAGGGGGGGAACACTGAAGCTTTCTTT. Translated, it gives CSVVGQGGNTEAFF.

The sample holds many counts of this clonotype. The genes are TRBV20-1 and TRBJ2-7, with TRBD2 matching 10 bases. V trimming: 6 bases; J trimming: 6 bases; junction bases outside the gene matches: 14. The CDR3 is 15 residues long. CDR1 and CDR2 (germline): DFQATT, SNEGSKA (reference sequence). The CDR3 region is CSADVASGGSAEQYF. DNA of the CDR3: TGCAGTGCAGACGTCGCTAGCGGGGGATCCGCCGAGCAGTACTTC.

This clonotype has a count of ten or more. This chain joins TRBV4-3 and TRBJ1-5; D is undetermined. With 3 bases removed from V and 0 bases from J, the gap between germline ends came to 6 bases. The CDR3 runs 14 residues. CDR1 is LGHNA, CDR2 YSLEER, per germline. The CDR3 nucleotides read TGCGCCAGCAGCCACGACCGTAGCAATCAGCCCCAGCATTTT. Amino acids: CASSHDRSNQPQHF.

In its sample, this clonotype was seen many times. The gene calls are TRBV6-4 and TRBJ1-3; D is unclear. The V gene's germline CDR1 is MRHNA and CDR2 SNTAGT. The CDR3 covers 17 residues. V gave up 7 bases and J gave up 0 bases, with 19 bases separating them. Here the CDR3 DNA reads TGTGCCAGCACTCACATTGCAAAAATCCTCTCTGGAAACACCATATATTTT. It translates to CASTHIAKILSGNTIYF.

This clonotype was found many times. The CDR3 DNA reads TGTGCCAGCAGGAGGACACTCTCTGGGGCCAACGTCCTGACTTTC. It yields the protein CASRRTLSGANVLTF. The chain has TRBV27 and TRBJ2-6, with D possibly TRBD1 on 5 matching bases. Trimming removed 6 bases from V and 0 bases from J, with 9 bases in between. Germline values: CDR1 MNHEY, CDR2 SMNVEV (reference sequence). This CDR3 is 15 amino acids long.

This clonotype was counted ten times or more. V and J are TRBV6-5 and TRBJ1-6; D uncertain. This CDR3 comprises 13 residues. Germline-derived CDR1 and CDR2 are MNHEY and SVGAGI. Trimming removed 6 bases from V and 7 bases from J, with 10 bases in between. CDR3 loop: CASSGVKNSPLHF. CDR3 in DNA: TGTGCCAGCAGCGGGGTGAAGAATTCACCCCTCCACTTT.

There are many counts of this clonotype. The V gene is TRBV7-6, the J gene TRBJ2-3; no clear D. The germline V and J ends were trimmed by 1 base and 2 bases, with 7 bases remaining between them. Germline V gene lookup returns CDR1 SGHVS and CDR2 FNYEAQ. The CDR3 has 14 amino acids. This chain's CDR3 is CASSLETATDTQYF. CDR3 in DNA: TGTGCCAGCAGCTTAGAAACAGCCACAGATACGCAGTATTTT.

The sample holds many counts of this clonotype. V and J are TRBV20-1 and TRBJ2-2; 8 bases are a match to TRBD1. Germline CDR1 and CDR2: DFQATT and SNEGSKA (reference sequence). After removal of 4 bases from V and 0 bases from J, the junction contained 7 bases not matched to a gene. The CDR3 length is 16 residues. Here the CDR3 DNA reads TGCAGTGCTATAATCTACAGGGGGGCGAACACCGGGGAGCTGTTTTTT. Amino acid sequence: CSAIIYRGANTGELFF.

This clonotype was seen repeatedly, ten times or more. The chain is built from TRBV5-1 and TRBJ2-7; 10 positions agree with TRBD2. There are 15 residues in the CDR3. CDR1 and CDR2 (germline): SGHRS, YFSETQ. The ends lost 4 bases at V and 6 bases at J; junction bases unmatched: 10. This CDR3 is CASSRTSGQGGEQYF. CDR3 DNA sequence: TGCGCCAGCAGCAGGACTAGCGGCCAGGGGGGCGAGCAGTACTTC.

There are many counts of this clonotype. This CDR3 is CARRGQGRNQPQHF. The CDR3 coding sequence is TGTGCCAGAAGGGGACAGGGCCGTAATCAGCCCCAGCATTTT. The rearrangement joins TRBV19 to TRBJ1-5, with 9 bases that match TRBD1. The CDR3 has 14 residues. Germline CDR1 LNHDA, CDR2 SQIVND (reference sequence). Trimming removed 9 bases from V and 4 bases from J; junction bases left unmatched: 7.

Details on this clonotype: Because the CDR3 is missing its conserved closing phenylalanine or tryptophan, this is likely a read error. The chain has TRBV29-1 and TRBJ2-2; 10 nucleotides match TRBD1. Germline V gene lookup returns CDR1 SQVTM and CDR2 ANQGSEA. The V gene end was trimmed by 2 bases and the J gene end by 4 bases; junction bases not matched to a gene: 4. The CDR3 contains 15 residues. The CDR3 DNA reads as TGCAGCGTTGAACGGACAGGGGGGGGCACCGGGGAGCTGTTTCTT. Protein product: CSVERTGGGTGELFL.

In the case of this clonotype: A junction end diverges from the germline sequence, so it may reflect a read error. The chain carries TRBV14 and TRBJ2-7, with D perhaps matching TRBD1 (6 bases). The CDR3 consists of 14 residues. Germline V CDR1 and CDR2: SGHDN, FVKESK. The CDR3 loop is CASSSGDTRGEQYF. The DNA for the CDR3 is TGCGCCAGCAGCTCAGGGGACACCCGTGGGGAGCAGTACTTC.

As to this clonotype: Here the CDR3 omits its conserved ending phenylalanine or tryptophan, so a read error is the likely source. The rearrangement joins TRBV30 to TRBJ1-5; no clear D gene. This CDR3 is 13 amino acids long. Germline CDR1 GTSNPN, CDR2 SVGIG (reference sequence). Trimming pared 5 bases from V and 9 bases from J, leaving 17 bases between. The chain's CDR3 is CAWSAAVDRPQHL. As DNA, the CDR3 is TGTGCCTGGTCGGCGGCAGTTGATCGGCCCCAGCATCTT.

This clonotype was recorded many times. This chain connects TRBV7-2 to TRBJ2-7; possible D gene TRBD1, 6 bases. The germline gives CDR1 SGHTA, CDR2 FQGNSA. The V end was cut by 3 bases, the J end by 5 bases, with 14 bases between. CDR3 length equals 14 residues. The CDR3 DNA reads as TGTGCCAGCAGCTTTCCGAGGGGGTCCCACGAGCAGTACTTC. Protein: CASSFPRGSHEQYF.

This clonotype showed up many times. This chain links TRBV20-1 with TRBJ2-7; 8 bases are a match to TRBD1. V lost 3 bases, J lost 2 bases, and 9 bases stayed unmatched. CDR1 is DFQATT, CDR2 SNEGSKA, per germline (reference sequence). The CDR3 consists of 15 residues. The CDR3 loop is CSASSRTGRTYEQYF. Here the CDR3 DNA reads TGCAGTGCTAGTAGTCGGACAGGGCGCACCTACGAGCAGTACTTC.

There are many counts of this clonotype. This chain joins TRBV6-2 or TRBV6-3 and TRBJ2-2; the D is unclear. This CDR3 comprises 14 residues. CDR1 is MNHEY and CDR2 is SVGEGT in the germline V gene. Trimming removed 6 bases from V and 5 bases from J, with 13 bases in between. CDR3: CASRASRSTGELFF. The CDR3 nucleotides are TGTGCCAGCAGAGCCTCGAGGTCTACCGGGGAGCTGTTTTTT.

This clonotype appeared many times. The V gene is TRBV2, the J gene TRBJ2-7, with 7 bases fitting TRBD1. Germline-derived CDR1 and CDR2 are SNHLY and FYNNEI. V lost 5 bases and J lost 2; bases outside the gene matches: 9. The CDR3 consists of 15 residues. This CDR3 reads CASSKKGQPPYEQYF. CDR3 coding DNA: TGTGCCAGCAGTAAGAAGGGACAGCCGCCCTACGAGCAGTACTTC.

This clonotype occurred many times. The V call is TRBV11-1, the J call TRBJ2-5, with 9 bases aligning to TRBD1. After removal of 4 bases from V and 5 bases from J, the junction contained 8 bases not matched to a gene. CDR1 and CDR2 from the germline V gene are SGHAT and FQDESV (reference sequence). The CDR3 consists of 15 residues. CDR3 nucleotides: TGTGCCAGCAGCTACACAGGGGGCAGGTGGGAGACCCAGTACTTC. Its translation: CASSYTGGRWETQYF.

This clonotype was seen ten or more times. V is TRBV7-2 and J is TRBJ1-2, with D possibly being TRBD1 (6 bases). Germline loops: CDR1 SGHTA, CDR2 FQGNSA. Trimming took 1 base from V and 3 from J, leaving 12 bases between them. The CDR3 totals 15 residues. CDR3 in DNA: TGTGCCAGCAGCTTAGGCGCCAGGGGTGACTATGGCTACACCTTC. Amino acids: CASSLGARGDYGYTF. The variable domain in full, completed from reference TRBV7-2 and TRBJ1-2, reads GAGVSQSPSNKVTEKGKDVELRCDPISGHTALYWYRQSLGQGLEFLIYFQGNSAPDKSGLPSDRFSAERTGGSVSTLTIQRTQQEDSAVYLCASSLGARGDYGYTFGSGTRLTVV.

This clonotype was seen many times. The gene calls are TRBV11-2 and TRBJ2-2; perhaps TRBD2 as D (5 bases). CDR1 SGHAT and CDR2 FQNNGV come from the germline V gene. The V and J ends lost 5 bases and 6 bases respectively, with 22 bases between them. The length of the CDR3 is 17 residues. The CDR3 nucleotides read TGTGCCAGCAGCCTAGGAGGTGTCACTGGGGTTGCCGGGGAGCTGTTTTTT. Protein product: CASSLGGVTGVAGELFF.

In its sample, this clonotype was seen many times. The CDR3 loop is CASSLEVGIQGRYGYTF. DNA of the CDR3: TGCGCCAGCAGCTTGGAGGTTGGAATACAGGGACGCTATGGCTACACCTTC. The rearrangement links TRBV5-1 to TRBJ1-2, with D possibly being TRBD1 (6 bases). The germline CDR1 and CDR2 sequences are SGHRS and YFSETQ. Trimming stripped 0 bases from V and 4 bases from J, with 19 bases between. This CDR3 region has 17 residues. Combining the CDR3 with reference TRBV5-1 and TRBJ1-2 gives the whole variable domain KAGVTQTPRYLIKTRGQQVTLSCSPISGHRSVSWYQQTPGQGLQFLFEYFSETQRNKGNFPGRFSGRQFSNSRSEMNVSTLELGDSALYLCASSLEVGIQGRYGYTFGSGTRLTVV.

This clonotype came up many times. The chain has TRBV4-3 and TRBJ2-5; 7 bases align to TRBD2. CDR1 is LGHNA and CDR2 is YSLEER in the germline V gene. The CDR3 is 13 amino acids. With 2 bases clipped from V and 7 bases from J, the junction kept 4 bases outside the gene matches. Here the CDR3 reads CASSQSREGTQYF. Written as DNA, the CDR3 is TGCGCCAGCAGCCAATCTAGGGAGGGGACCCAGTACTTC.

This clonotype was seen at least ten times. The rearrangement joins TRBV28 to TRBJ1-1; D unresolved. V gave up 3 bases and J gave up 6 bases, with 5 bases separating them. This CDR3 spans 11 amino acids. Germline V CDR1 and CDR2: MDHEN, SYDVKM. Here the CDR3 reads CASSFKPEAFF. The CDR3 bases are TGTGCCAGCAGTTTTAAACCTGAAGCTTTCTTT.

This clonotype was picked up many times. In nucleotides, the CDR3 is TGCAGTGCTAGAGACCGGACTAGCTGGGAGACCCAGTACTTC. Translated, it gives CSARDRTSWETQYF. The chain is built from TRBV20-1 and TRBJ2-5; 8 nucleotides agree with TRBD2. CDR1 is DFQATT, CDR2 SNEGSKA, per germline (reference sequence). V shed 0 bases and J 5 bases; nucleotides not matched to a gene: 5. The CDR3 has 14 residues.

The sample holds many counts of this clonotype. The chain recombines TRBV20-1 with TRBJ1-5; D might be TRBD1 (5 bases). Trimming pared 1 base from V and 4 bases from J, leaving 17 bases between. Looked up from germline, CDR1 is DFQATT and CDR2 is SNEGSKA (reference sequence). The CDR3 contains 16 residues. The CDR3 sequence is CSARVGGAAQNQPQHF. The DNA of the CDR3 is TGCAGTGCTAGAGTAGGAGGGGCGGCGCAGAATCAGCCCCAGCATTTT.

This clonotype was counted ten times or more. The chain uses TRBV20-1 and TRBJ2-7; TRBD2 matches at 7 bases. Trimming removed 3 bases from V and 7 bases from J; junction bases left unmatched: 12. Germline values: CDR1 DFQATT, CDR2 SNEGSKA (reference sequence). The CDR3 runs to 14 residues. The CDR3 region is CSASQGGRFGEQYF. The CDR3 nucleotides read TGCAGTGCTAGTCAGGGCGGGAGATTCGGTGAGCAGTACTTC.

This clonotype came up many times. The chain is built from TRBV6-2 or TRBV6-3 and TRBJ1-5; D is unclear. Germline-derived CDR1 and CDR2 are MNHEY and SVGEGT. Trimming took 6 bases from V and 7 from J, leaving 13 bases between them. The CDR3 is 13 residues long. The CDR3 DNA follows: TGTGCCAGCAGCCGAGGACCGGGGCAGCCCCAGCATTTT. Translating gives CASSRGPGQPQHF.

This clonotype was recorded many times. The chain links TRBV19 to TRBJ1-2; D unclear. This CDR3 contains 12 residues. Between the trimmed V and J ends, which lost 5 bases and 6 bases, there was a span of 10 bases. CDR1 is LNHDA and CDR2 is SQIVND in the germline V gene (reference sequence). CDR3 nucleotides: TGTGCCAGTAGTCGGGCCGCGGATGGCTACACCTTC. This translates into CASSRAADGYTF.

The chain is built from TRBV11-2 and TRBJ1-5; a weak D match, TRBD1 (6 bases). The CDR3 has 13 amino acids. Germline-derived CDR1 and CDR2 are SGHAT and FQNNGV. The ends were cut back, 8 bases at V and 3 bases at J, with 11 bases in the middle. CDR3 DNA: TGTGCCAGCGAGGGACAAATCAATCAGCCCCAGCATTTT. Protein sequence: CASEGQINQPQHF.